A single sample is the source of the 19 T cell receptor beta chains below, sequenced in a study of blood T cell repertoires in COVID-19. Assay: immunoSEQ multiplex PCR; the TCRdb copy retains only in-frame clones and omits some. The sample yields 200,000 to 250,000 clones, approximately 84% seen once. Sequencing input: peripheral blood. The receptors here all came from a woman aged 45-65 years with active or convalescent COVID-19.

The chain couples TRBV9 to TRBJ2-3; possible D gene TRBD1, 6 bases. With 4 bases removed from V and 6 bases from J, the gap between germline ends came to 21 bases. Germline V gene sequence: CDR1 SGDLS, CDR2 YYNGEE. CDR3 size: 16 residues. DNA of the CDR3: TGTGCCAGCAGCTTTAAGGGGGATTGGAGACGGGATACGCAGTATTTT. Residues: CASSFKGDWRRDTQYF.

The J gene is TRBJ1-4, the V gene TRBV5-1, with D perhaps matching TRBD1 (5 bases). The CDR3 loop spans 17 amino acids. V was cut by 2 bases and J by 0 bases, with 14 bases left in between. CDR1 is SGHRS, CDR2 YFSETQ, per germline. The CDR3 DNA is TGCGCCAGCAGCTTTTCGGGGGGAGATTCAACTAATGAAAAACTGTTTTTT. Amino acid sequence: CASSFSGGDSTNEKLFF.

The chain joins TRBV25-1 to TRBJ1-1, with D possibly TRBD1 on 6 matching bases. V was trimmed by 2 bases and J by 3 bases, leaving 13 bases between them. The germline CDR1 and CDR2 sequences are MGHDK and SYGVNS. This CDR3 region has 15 residues. Written as DNA, the CDR3 is TGTGCCAGCAGTGAACAACAGGGCCCTCACACTGAAGCTTTCTTT. Translation: CASSEQQGPHTEAFF. Variable domain in full (rest from reference TRBV25-1 and TRBJ1-1): EADIYQTPRYLVIGTGKKITLECSQTMGHDKMYWYQQDPGMELHLIHYSYGVNSTEKGDLSSESTVSRIRTEHFPLTLESARPSHTSQYLCASSEQQGPHTEAFFGQGTRLTVV.

This chain connects TRBV5-1 to TRBJ2-5; weak D call: TRBD2 (6 bases). The CDR3 totals 14 residues. CDR1 and CDR2 from the germline V gene are SGHRS and YFSETQ. V shed 2 bases and J shed 1 base, with 9 bases lying between them. CDR3 nucleotides: TGCGCCAGCAGCTTAATAGCGGCCCAAGAGACCCAGTACTTC. This encodes CASSLIAAQETQYF.

The chain employs TRBV7-3 and TRBJ2-5; a possible D gene is TRBD2 (5 bases). V was shortened by 2 bases and J by 1 base, with 11 bases between the two germline ends. The length of the CDR3 is 15 residues. CDR1 and CDR2 (germline): SGHTA, FQGTGA. CDR3 DNA sequence: TGTGCCAGCAGCTTAGGAGGCGGACCCCAAGAGACCCAGTACTTC. Translated: CASSLGGGPQETQYF.

The rearrangement links TRBV5-5 to TRBJ1-3, with 10 bases that match TRBD1. V trimming: 2 bases; J trimming: 11 bases; junction bases outside the gene matches: 4. This CDR3 has 13 amino acids. Per germline, CDR1 SGHKS and CDR2 YYEKEE (reference sequence). The CDR3 is CASSFFGQGAIYF. The DNA of the CDR3 is TGTGCCAGCAGCTTTTTCGGACAGGGGGCCATATATTTT.

The chain combines TRBV18 with TRBJ2-7; possibly TRBD2 for D (6 bases). Germline CDR1 and CDR2: KGHSH and LQKENI. This CDR3 contains 15 residues. V was trimmed by 3 bases and J by 7 bases, leaving 19 bases between them. The CDR3: CASSPDRGFRGEQYV. CDR3 nucleotide sequence: TGTGCCAGCTCACCGGATCGGGGGTTCCGGGGGGAGCAGTACGTC.

The CDR3 bases are TGTGCCAGCAGCTTGGAGGCGGGAAATTTTTACGAGCAGTACGTC. The encoded protein is CASSLEAGNFYEQYV. The V call is TRBV5-5, the J call TRBJ2-7; TRBD2 is a possible D gene (6 bases). Germline assignment: CDR1 SGHKS and CDR2 YYEKEE (reference sequence). Trimming stripped 0 bases from V and 4 bases from J, with 14 bases between. This CDR3 has 15 residues.

V usage is TRBV6-5 and J usage is TRBJ1-1, with TRBD1 matching 9 bases. J lost 10 bases, V lost 6 bases, and 6 bases had no gene match. The CDR3 loop spans 12 amino acids. Germline V gives CDR1 MNHEY, CDR2 SVGAGI. The CDR3 spells CASSRQGEVAFF. The CDR3 nucleotides are TGTGCCAGCAGCAGACAGGGGGAAGTAGCTTTCTTT.

The rearrangement joins TRBV5-1 to TRBJ1-6; D remains unclear. This CDR3 is built from 17 residues. V shed 0 bases and J shed 6 bases, with 16 bases lying between them. Germline CDR1 and CDR2: SGHRS and YFSETQ. CDR3 sequence reads: CASSLAAVGEPNSPLHF. The CDR3 bases are TGCGCCAGCAGCTTGGCCGCTGTTGGGGAGCCTAATTCACCCCTCCACTTT. The full variable domain, with the rest looked up from reference TRBV5-1 and TRBJ1-6, is KAGVTQTPRYLIKTRGQQVTLSCSPISGHRSVSWYQQTPGQGLQFLFEYFSETQRNKGNFPGRFSGRQFSNSRSEMNVSTLELGDSALYLCASSLAAVGEPNSPLHFGNGTRLTVT.

This chain uses TRBV24-1 with TRBJ2-1; TRBD1 matches 9 bases. This CDR3 spans 15 amino acids. Germline V CDR1 and CDR2: KGHDR, SFDVKD. Germline trimming cut 3 bases from V and 7 bases from J; bases unmatched to any gene: 6. The CDR3 DNA reads TGTGCCACCAGTGATCACCGGACAGGGGTGAATGAGCAGTTCTTC. Encoded protein: CATSDHRTGVNEQFF.

This chain uses TRBV18 with TRBJ2-1; D call uncertain. V shed 1 base and J shed 9 bases, with 4 bases lying between them. This CDR3 comprises 11 residues. The germline gives CDR1 KGHSH, CDR2 LQKENI. The CDR3 protein is CASSPRVEQFF. The DNA for the CDR3 is TGTGCCAGCTCACCACGAGTTGAGCAGTTCTTC.

The V gene is TRBV6-4, the J gene TRBJ2-1, with 8 nucleotides matching TRBD2. Germline CDR1 reads MRHNA; CDR2 reads SNTAGT. V lost 3 bases and J lost 7; bases outside the gene matches: 14. The CDR3 totals 17 residues. The CDR3 reads CASSETGGPRGRNEQFF. For the CDR3, the DNA is TGTGCCAGCAGTGAGACGGGAGGGCCAAGGGGTAGGAATGAGCAGTTCTTC.

The chain couples TRBV2 to TRBJ1-4; no clear D gene. CDR3 length: 15 amino acids. The V end was cut by 7 bases, the J end by 0 bases, with 12 bases between. Germline loops: CDR1 SNHLY, CDR2 FYNNEI. This CDR3 is CASTPWLATNEKLFF. The CDR3 DNA reads as TGTGCCAGCACCCCCTGGTTAGCAACTAATGAAAAACTGTTTTTT.

The V and J genes are TRBV19 and TRBJ1-1; D is perhaps TRBD1 (5 bases). Germline V gene lookup returns CDR1 LNHDA and CDR2 SQIVND (reference sequence). Trimming stripped 3 bases from V and 2 bases from J, with 10 bases between. The length of the CDR3 is 14 residues. CDR3 DNA: TGTGCCAGTAGTATCGGGGGGAGAAACACTGAAGCTTTCTTT. It specifies CASSIGGRNTEAFF.

This chain joins TRBV19 and TRBJ2-1; 11 positions agree with TRBD2. V was pared by 6 bases and J by 7 bases, with 5 bases of the junction left unmatched. The CDR3 extends over 14 amino acids. Germline CDR1 LNHDA, CDR2 SQIVND (reference sequence). CDR3 residues: CASRRLAGLNEQFF. CDR3 DNA sequence: TGTGCCAGTAGGCGACTAGCGGGGTTAAATGAGCAGTTCTTC.

V and J are TRBV2 and TRBJ2-7; 10 positions agree with TRBD1. The CDR3 has 12 residues. CDR1 is SNHLY and CDR2 is FYNNEI in the germline V gene. Trimming removed 7 bases from V and 9 bases from J; junction bases left unmatched: 6. CDR3 protein: CASTPDRGWQYV. CDR3 DNA sequence: TGTGCCAGCACCCCGGACAGGGGGTGGCAGTACGTC.

The V call is TRBV13, the J call TRBJ1-2; D perhaps matches TRBD1 (5 bases). With 5 bases removed from V and 4 bases from J, the gap between germline ends came to 11 bases. CDR1 and CDR2 (germline): PRHDT, FYEKMQ (reference sequence). CDR3 length: 13 amino acids. The CDR3 loop is CASSRQLSYGYTF. The CDR3 nucleotides are TGTGCCAGCAGCAGACAGCTTTCCTATGGCTACACCTTC.

With regard to this clone: Other DNA sequences within the sample encode an identical CDR3. V and J are TRBV24-1 and TRBJ1-4; 7 nucleotides line up with TRBD1. Germline CDR1 and CDR2: KGHDR and SFDVKD. Trimming cost V 5 bases and J 5 bases; bases outside gene matches: 4. The CDR3 has 14 residues. This CDR3 reads CATSGSGGNEKLFF. The CDR3 DNA reads TGTGCCACCAGTGGGTCAGGGGGGAATGAAAAACTGTTTTTT.